This is a list of T cell receptor beta chains from one sample in a study of response to subunit inactivated influenza vaccine. One entry per CDR3 protein results from TCRdb running MiXCR on the RT-PCR reads. The sample lists under 550,000 distinct CDR3 sequences; 6.5% to 8% were seen once. The source was PBMCs from blood, collected approximately 25 months after vaccination. Receptors originate from a man aged 45 to 70 who received an inactivated influenza vaccine. The CDR3 runs from the conserved cysteine through the conserved F or W. Fields, in order: V gene, D gene, J gene, clone size, CDR3 DNA, CDR3 protein. D genes are given only for firm matches. A clone size is listed for some rows: how often the clone was seen (once, few, many), or a class if it is expanded.

V gene: TRBV5-1; D gene: .; J gene: TRBJ2-3; clone size: .; CDR3 DNA: TGCGCCAGCAGCCTCGGACAGATTGGAGGGGATACGCAGTATTTT; CDR3 protein: CASSLGQIGGDTQYF
V gene: TRBV28; D gene: .; J gene: TRBJ1-1; clone size: many; CDR3 DNA: TGTGCCAGCGAGGGGGGTTACACTGAAGCTTTCTTT; CDR3 protein: CASEGGYTEAFF
V gene: TRBV12-3/TRBV12-4; D gene: .; J gene: TRBJ2-1; clone size: .; CDR3 DNA: TGTGCCAGCAGTTTAGGGGTAGGGATAAATGAGCAGTTCTTC; CDR3 protein: CASSLGVGINEQFF
V gene: TRBV29-1; D gene: .; J gene: TRBJ2-2; clone size: .; CDR3 DNA: TGCAGCGTTCCCCCCACCGGGGAGCTGTTTTTT; CDR3 protein: CSVPPTGELFF
V gene: TRBV7-2; D gene: .; J gene: TRBJ2-3; clone size: .; CDR3 DNA: TGTGCCAGCAACTTGCAGGGCTCAGATACGCAGTATTTT; CDR3 protein: CASNLQGSDTQYF
V gene: TRBV12-3/TRBV12-4; D gene: .; J gene: TRBJ1-1; clone size: many; CDR3 DNA: TGTGCCAGCAGTTTAGGGGGATTAACTGAAGCTTTCTTT; CDR3 protein: CASSLGGLTEAFF
V gene: TRBV10-3; D gene: .; J gene: TRBJ1-2; clone size: .; CDR3 DNA: TGTGCCATCAGTACCGGCGTGGTCTCTGGCTACACCTTC; CDR3 protein: CAISTGVVSGYTF
V gene: TRBV15; D gene: .; J gene: TRBJ2-5; clone size: few; CDR3 DNA: TGTGCCACCAGCAGAGATGGGCAGGAGGAGACCCAGTACTTC; CDR3 protein: CATSRDGQEETQYF
V gene: TRBV29-1; D gene: .; J gene: TRBJ1-5; clone size: few; CDR3 DNA: TGCAGCGTTGTGCCAGGGGATGGTCAGCCCCAGCATTTT; CDR3 protein: CSVVPGDGQPQHF
V gene: TRBV6-6; D gene: TRBD2; J gene: TRBJ2-7; clone size: many; CDR3 DNA: TGTGCCAGCAGCCCCTGGCCCGTAGCGGGGGTAAAGTTC; CDR3 protein: CASSPWPVAGVKF
V gene: TRBV5-1; D gene: .; J gene: TRBJ2-7; clone size: many; CDR3 DNA: TGCGCCAGCAGCTTGGATCAGAGGGGCAGCTACGAGCAGTACTTC; CDR3 protein: CASSLDQRGSYEQYF
V gene: TRBV5-6; D gene: .; J gene: TRBJ1-6; clone size: few; CDR3 DNA: TGTGCCAGCAGTCTGTTTCTTCGGAACGTCTATAATTCACCCCTCCACTTT; CDR3 protein: CASSLFLRNVYNSPLHF
V gene: TRBV20-1; D gene: TRBD2; J gene: TRBJ2-1; clone size: many; CDR3 DNA: TGCAGTGCTAGAGGCGGGAGCAACAATGAGCAGTTCTTC; CDR3 protein: CSARGGSNNEQFF
V gene: TRBV9; D gene: .; J gene: TRBJ2-1; clone size: .; CDR3 DNA: TGTGCCAGCAGCGTAGGCCCGAGGGGTAATGAGCAGTTCTTC; CDR3 protein: CASSVGPRGNEQFF
V gene: TRBV9; D gene: TRBD2; J gene: TRBJ2-5; clone size: many; CDR3 DNA: TGTGCCAGCAGCGTAGCTCCCAGCGGGGGTTATCAGACCCAGTACTTC; CDR3 protein: CASSVAPSGGYQTQYF
V gene: TRBV20-1; D gene: TRBD2; J gene: TRBJ2-1; clone size: .; CDR3 DNA: TGCAGTTTTAGCGGGGGGGCAGGCAATGAGCAGTTCTTC; CDR3 protein: CSFSGGAGNEQFF
V gene: TRBV7-2; D gene: TRBD2; J gene: TRBJ2-1; clone size: many; CDR3 DNA: TGTGCCAGCAAACGGGGGGGAGGCAATGAGCAGTTCTTC; CDR3 protein: CASKRGGGNEQFF
V gene: TRBV6-5; D gene: .; J gene: TRBJ1-6; clone size: few; CDR3 DNA: TGTGCCAGCAGTTACAGGGGAGGCAATTCACCCCTCCACTTT; CDR3 protein: CASSYRGGNSPLHF
V gene: TRBV24-1; D gene: .; J gene: TRBJ2-7; clone size: .; CDR3 DNA: TGTGCCACCAGTGATGCAAGAACCTACGAGCAGTACTTC; CDR3 protein: CATSDARTYEQYF
V gene: TRBV5-1; D gene: .; J gene: TRBJ2-1; clone size: few; CDR3 DNA: TGCGCCAGCAGCTTGGACACTAGCTATGAGCAGTTCTTC; CDR3 protein: CASSLDTSYEQFF